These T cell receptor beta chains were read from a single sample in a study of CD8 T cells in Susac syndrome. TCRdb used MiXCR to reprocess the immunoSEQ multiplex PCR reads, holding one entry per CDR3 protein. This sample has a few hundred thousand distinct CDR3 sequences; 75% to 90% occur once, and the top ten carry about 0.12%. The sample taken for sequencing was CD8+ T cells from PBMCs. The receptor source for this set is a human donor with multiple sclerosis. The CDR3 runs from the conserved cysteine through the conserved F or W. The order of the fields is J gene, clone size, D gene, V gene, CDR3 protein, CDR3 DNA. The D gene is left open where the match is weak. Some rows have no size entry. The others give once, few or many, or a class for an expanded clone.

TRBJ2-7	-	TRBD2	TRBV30	CAWGLADYEQYF	TGTGCCTGGGGACTAGCGGATTACGAGCAGTACTTC
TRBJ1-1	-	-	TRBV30	CAWSLTGPTEAFF	TGTGCCTGGAGCCTTACAGGGCCCACTGAAGCTTTCTTT
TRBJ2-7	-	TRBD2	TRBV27	CASSLGSGREGGYEQYF	TGTGCCAGCAGTTTGGGTAGCGGGAGGGAAGGTGGTTACGAGCAGTACTTC
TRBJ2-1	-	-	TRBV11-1	CASSLGRPAYNEQFF	TGTGCCAGCAGCTTGGGACGACCTGCGTACAATGAGCAGTTCTTC
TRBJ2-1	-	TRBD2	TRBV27	CASTSGNYNEQFF	TGTGCCAGCACTAGCGGGAACTACAATGAGCAGTTCTTC
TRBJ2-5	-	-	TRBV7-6	CASTGRSQETQYF	TGTGCCAGCACCGGAAGGAGCCAAGAGACCCAGTACTTC
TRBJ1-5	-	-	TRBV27	CASSLVGWNQPQHF	TGTGCCAGCAGTCTAGTGGGGTGGAATCAGCCCCAGCATTTT
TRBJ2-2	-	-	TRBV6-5	CASSYSINVGTGELFF	TGTGCCAGCAGTTACTCGATCAACGTGGGCACCGGGGAGCTGTTTTTT
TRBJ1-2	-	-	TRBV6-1	CASTGWVLQESYTF	TGTGCCAGCACGGGTTGGGTACTACAGGAGAGCTACACCTTC
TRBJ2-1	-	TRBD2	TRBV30	CACVAGESYNEQFF	TGTGCCTGCGTAGCGGGAGAATCCTACAATGAGCAGTTCTTC
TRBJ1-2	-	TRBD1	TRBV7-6	CASSKGGASGYTF	TGTGCCAGCAGTAAAGGGGGCGCTTCCGGCTACACCTTC
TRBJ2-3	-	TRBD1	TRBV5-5	CASSTGQGGDTQYF	TGTGCCAGCAGCACGGGACAGGGGGGAGATACGCAGTATTTT
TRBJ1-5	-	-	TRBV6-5	CASSSLDGEPQHF	TGTGCCAGCAGTTCCCTCGACGGGGAGCCCCAGCATTTT
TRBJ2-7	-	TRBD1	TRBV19	CASTMGTGGFEQYF	TGTGCCAGTACCATGGGGACAGGGGGCTTCGAGCAGTACTTC
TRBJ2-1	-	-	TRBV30	CAWSVLDTYNEQFF	TGTGCCTGGAGTGTACTAGATACCTACAATGAGCAGTTCTTC
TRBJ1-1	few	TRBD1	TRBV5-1	CASSSTGEGTEAFF	TGCGCCAGCAGCTCGACAGGGGAAGGCACTGAAGCTTTCTTT
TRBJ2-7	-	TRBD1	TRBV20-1	CSASPRDRVIGEQYF	TGCAGTGCTAGTCCCCGGGACAGGGTTATAGGCGAGCAGTACTTC
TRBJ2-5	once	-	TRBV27	CVESLQETQYF	TGTGTAGAGAGCCTCCAAGAGACCCAGTACTTC
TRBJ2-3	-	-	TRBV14	CASSQDFAGHTDTQYF	TGTGCCAGCAGCCAAGACTTTGCGGGGCACACAGATACGCAGTATTTT
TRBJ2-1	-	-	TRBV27	CASSLLVRNEQFF	TGTGCCAGCAGTCTACTAGTCAGGAATGAGCAGTTCTTC
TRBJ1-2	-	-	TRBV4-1	CASSQEQTNYGYTF	TGCGCCAGCAGCCAAGAACAGACTAACTATGGCTACACCTTC
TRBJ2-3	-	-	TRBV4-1	CASSQAGSEVGDTQYF	TGCGCCAGCAGCCAAGCAGGCAGTGAAGTTGGAGATACGCAGTATTTT